These 28 T cell receptor beta chains originate from one sample sequenced in a study of cytomegalovirus exposure and HLA in healthy donors. 13 Jbeta primers and 60 Vbeta primers were used for the PCR. Clones were sequenced by immunoSEQ multiplex PCR, and TCRdb holds only the in-frame ones, with some missing. The specimen's table records about 170,000 clones. Sequencing was performed on PBMCs. Source of these receptors: a young woman in good health and CMV-seropositive.

The V and J genes are TRBV4-2 and TRBJ2-7; perhaps TRBD2 as D (6 bases). In germline, CDR1 is LGHNA, CDR2 YNFKEQ. V lost 0 bases and J lost 2, with 17 bases in between. The CDR3 covers 17 residues. CDR3 sequence: CASSQDSPPGLTYEQYF. CDR3 DNA: TGTGCCAGCAGCCAAGACTCCCCACCGGGACTTACCTACGAGCAGTACTTC.

The genes are TRBV4-1 and TRBJ1-4, with D possibly TRBD1 on 6 matching bases. There are 19 residues in the CDR3. Germline V gene data show CDR1 as MGHRA and CDR2 as YSYEKL. V lost 4 bases and J 1 base, leaving 22 bases between the germline ends. The CDR3 reads CASSRRRATGLVTNEKLFF. CDR3 DNA: TGCGCCAGCAGCCGAAGAAGGGCGACAGGTTTGGTAACTAATGAAAAACTGTTTTTT.

The CDR3: CASSYANEQYF. The CDR3 nucleotides read TGTGCCAGCAGTTACGCGAACGAGCAGTACTTC. This chain connects TRBV6-6 to TRBJ2-7; no clear D gene. The CDR3 length is 11 residues. V was pared by 2 bases and J by 5 bases, with 4 bases between. From germline, CDR1 is MNHNY and CDR2 SVGAGI (reference sequence).

V gene TRBV9 combines with J gene TRBJ2-1; a weak D match, TRBD2 (6 bases). V was pared by 6 bases and J by 2 bases, with 9 bases between. CDR3 length: 13 residues. The germline CDR1 and CDR2 sequences are SGDLS and YYNGEE. The CDR3 is CASKEGPYNEQFF. CDR3 DNA: TGTGCCAGCAAGGAGGGGCCCTACAATGAGCAGTTCTTC. Combining the CDR3 with reference TRBV9 and TRBJ2-1 gives the whole variable domain DSGVTQTPKHLITATGQRVTLRCSPRSGDLSVYWYQQSLDQGLQFLIQYYNGEERAKGNILERFSAQQFPDLHSELNLSSLELGDSALYFCASKEGPYNEQFFGPGTRLTVL.

The genes are TRBV7-9 and TRBJ2-1, with D tentatively TRBD2 (6 bases). There are 14 residues in the CDR3. V dropped 5 bases and J dropped 12 bases, with 20 bases sitting between them. Germline CDR1 and CDR2: SEHNR and FQNEAQ (reference sequence). The CDR3 loop reads CASSRMTVEEGQFF. The CDR3 bases are TGTGCCAGCAGCCGAATGACAGTCGAGGAGGGGCAGTTCTTC.

This chain connects TRBV11-2 to TRBJ2-7; tentative D call: TRBD2 (5 bases). CDR1 and CDR2 (germline): SGHAT, FQNNGV. V gave up 5 bases and J gave up 3 bases, with 11 bases separating them. CDR3 size: 13 residues. DNA for the CDR3: TGTGCCAGCAGCCGGACTTCTTTCTACGAGCAGTACTTC. It encodes CASSRTSFYEQYF. Filled out from reference TRBV11-2 and TRBJ2-7, the complete variable domain reads EAGVAQSPRYKIIEKRQSVAFWCNPISGHATLYWYQQILGQGPKLLIQFQNNGVVDDSQLPKDRFSAERLKGVDSTLKIQPAKLEDSAVYLCASSRTSFYEQYFGPGTRLTVT.

The chain combines TRBV30 with TRBJ1-2; no clear D gene. This CDR3 spans 13 amino acids. V dropped 3 bases and J dropped 3 bases, with 11 bases sitting between them. CDR1 GTSNPN and CDR2 SVGIG come from the germline V gene (reference sequence). The CDR3 reads CAWRMLIHYGYTF. The CDR3 region has the DNA TGTGCCTGGAGAATGCTAATACACTATGGCTACACCTTC.

J is TRBJ2-1 and V is TRBV14, with TRBD2 matching 13 bases. With 4 bases clipped from V and 10 bases from J, the junction kept 10 bases outside the gene matches. CDR3 size: 16 residues. Germline assignment: CDR1 SGHDN and CDR2 FVKESK. This CDR3 reads CASSPPGLAGIYEQFF. The CDR3 coding sequence is TGTGCCAGCAGCCCCCCGGGACTAGCGGGGATCTACGAGCAGTTCTTC.

The chain has TRBV4-3 and TRBJ2-1; D gene uncertain. Per the germline V gene, CDR1 is LGHNA and CDR2 is YSLEER. The CDR3 covers 13 residues. Trimming removed 1 base at V and 7 bases at J, with 8 bases between. The CDR3 DNA follows: TGCGCCAGCAGCCAAGCAGGCAGAAATGAGCAGTTCTTC. Translated: CASSQAGRNEQFF.

This chain joins TRBV30 and TRBJ1-3; D might be TRBD1 (5 bases). The germline V and J ends were trimmed by 2 bases and 3 bases, with 14 bases remaining between them. The CDR3 totals 15 residues. The germline CDR1 and CDR2 sequences are GTSNPN and SVGIG (reference sequence). The CDR3: CAWSRRGLIGNTIYF. CDR3 coding DNA: TGTGCCTGGAGTCGACGGGGACTCATTGGAAACACCATATATTTT.

The gene calls are TRBV30 and TRBJ2-5; 10 nucleotides line up with TRBD1. Unmatched junction bases numbered 9, after V lost 3 bases and J lost 5 bases. The CDR3 totals 15 residues. Germline V gene sequence: CDR1 GTSNPN, CDR2 SVGIG (reference sequence). This CDR3 is CAWRDRGGAWETQYF. CDR3 bases: TGTGCCTGGAGGGACAGGGGGGGGGCTTGGGAGACCCAGTACTTC. Full variable domain (rest looked up from reference TRBV30 and TRBJ2-5): SQTIHQWPATLVQPVGSPLSLECTVEGTSNPNLYWYRQAAGRGLQLLFYSVGIGQISSEVPQNLSASRPQDRQFILSSKKLLLSDSGFYLCAWRDRGGAWETQYFGPGTRLLVL.

The CDR3 reads CASNGHGAYEQYF. CDR3 nucleotide sequence: TGTGCCAGCAACGGACATGGAGCCTACGAGCAGTACTTC. The rearrangement uses TRBV25-1 and TRBJ2-7, with D possibly TRBD1 on 5 matching bases. This CDR3 has 13 residues. V gave up 7 bases and J gave up 2 bases, with 12 bases separating them. CDR1 and CDR2 (germline): MGHDK, SYGVNS.

This rearrangement joins TRBV11-2 to TRBJ2-1; 11 bases map to TRBD2. J gave up 9 bases and V 5 bases, and 9 bases lay outside the gene matches. Germline V CDR1 and CDR2: SGHAT, FQNNGV. This CDR3 comprises 15 residues. The DNA for the CDR3 is TGTGCCAGCAGCGTACTAGCGGGAGTGGTTGGTGAGCAGTTCTTC. Protein: CASSVLAGVVGEQFF.

The chain recombines TRBV18 with TRBJ1-2; 7 bases are shared with TRBD1. V lost 5 bases to trimming and J lost 5 bases; unmatched junction nucleotides: 8. Per the germline V gene, CDR1 is KGHSH and CDR2 is LQKENI. The CDR3 contains 14 residues. The CDR3 protein is CASSEGQRSYGYTF. The CDR3 nucleotides read TGTGCCAGCTCAGAGGGACAGAGATCTTATGGCTACACCTTC.

V gene TRBV14 combines with J gene TRBJ2-1, with D tentatively TRBD2 (7 bases). V was clipped by 1 base and J by 16 bases, with 17 bases between them. Germline values: CDR1 SGHDN, CDR2 FVKESK. The CDR3 consists of 13 residues. CDR3 residues: CASSQVGGTRGFF. CDR3 DNA sequence: TGTGCCAGCAGCCAAGTGGGGGGGACCAGGGGATTCTTC.

This chain links TRBV10-3 with TRBJ2-1; TRBD1 matches at 9 bases. The V segment lost 5 bases and the J segment 2 bases; nucleotides outside the gene matches: 4. This CDR3 spans 15 amino acids. Germline V lookup: CDR1 ENHRY, CDR2 SYGVKD. The CDR3 region has the DNA TGTGCCATCAGTCCCGGGACAGGGCCCTACAATGAGCAGTTCTTC. This gives the protein CAISPGTGPYNEQFF.

The V gene is TRBV29-1, the J gene TRBJ2-5; 7 bases match TRBD2. V shed 5 bases and J 1 base; nucleotides not matched to a gene: 10. This CDR3 has 15 amino acids. CDR1 is SQVTM, CDR2 ANQGSEA, per germline. The CDR3 reads CSVRGVRGFQETQYF. The CDR3 bases are TGCAGCGTTCGGGGGGTTAGGGGCTTCCAAGAGACCCAGTACTTC.

The rearrangement joins TRBV6-1 to TRBJ1-5; maybe TRBD1 (5 bases). This CDR3 contains 15 residues. Trimming shortened V by 2 bases and J by 2 bases, and 10 bases separated the two germline ends. The V gene's germline CDR1 is MNHNS and CDR2 SASEGT. The CDR3 DNA reads TGTGCCAGCAGTGAATCGGGGGGTGGCAATCAGCCCCAGCATTTT. Its translation is CASSESGGGNQPQHF.

The chain combines TRBV12-5 with TRBJ1-1, with a tentative D call TRBD1 (5 bases). The germline V gene encodes CDR1 LGHNT and CDR2 FRNRAP. The CDR3 has 15 amino acids. V gave up 5 bases and J gave up 2 bases, with 15 bases separating them. The CDR3 reads CASGPQGGVNTEAFF. CDR3 nucleotides: TGTGCTAGTGGTCCCCAGGGAGGCGTTAACACTGAAGCTTTCTTT.

CDR3 DNA sequence: TGTGCCAGCAACCCCCAGGGGGCGATCAAAGCTTTCTTT. Translated, it gives CASNPQGAIKAFF. The J gene is TRBJ1-1, the V gene TRBV6-6, with TRBD1 matching 8 bases. CDR3 length equals 13 residues. Trimming cost V 7 bases and J 9 bases; bases outside gene matches: 10. The germline V gene has CDR1 MNHNY and CDR2 SVGAGI (reference sequence).

This chain uses TRBV18 with TRBJ1-1; the D is unclear. CDR3 length: 15 amino acids. The germline V and J ends were trimmed by 1 base and 0 bases, with 9 bases remaining between them. Germline V gene data show CDR1 as KGHSH and CDR2 as LQKENI. The CDR3 region is CASSPLAEMNTEAFF. In DNA form, the CDR3 reads TGTGCCAGCTCACCACTCGCGGAAATGAACACTGAAGCTTTCTTT.

The chain carries TRBV2 and TRBJ2-7; TRBD1 might be the D (6 bases). From germline, CDR1 is SNHLY and CDR2 FYNNEI. The CDR3 is made up of 12 amino acids. The V gene lost 4 bases and the J gene lost 2 bases, with 6 bases spanning the gap. The CDR3 nucleotides are TGTGCCAGCAGTGCAGGGGCCTACGAGCAGTACTTC. Its protein is CASSAGAYEQYF.

The chain recombines TRBV27 with TRBJ2-1; TRBD2 aligns across 7 bases. CDR3 length: 14 residues. V gave up 0 bases and J gave up 8 bases; unmatched junction bases: 4. Germline V gene sequence: CDR1 MNHEY, CDR2 SMNVEV (reference sequence). CDR3: CASSLSWTRDEQFF. Written as DNA, the CDR3 is TGTGCCAGCAGTTTATCGTGGACTAGGGATGAGCAGTTCTTC.

The V call is TRBV12-5, the J call TRBJ1-3, with 8 bases that match TRBD1. Per germline, CDR1 LGHNT and CDR2 FRNRAP. The CDR3 spans 15 residues. V dropped 4 bases and J dropped 1; count of bases not matched to a gene: 3. The CDR3 reads CASGSGQGSGNTIYF. The CDR3 nucleotides are TGTGCTAGTGGTTCAGGACAGGGTTCTGGAAACACCATATATTTT.

V is TRBV6-1 and J is TRBJ1-4; D is unclear. CDR3 length: 13 residues. V was trimmed by 3 bases and J by 8 bases, leaving 10 bases between them. Per germline, CDR1 MNHNS and CDR2 SASEGT. CDR3: CASSERSKEKLFF. CDR3 coding DNA: TGTGCCAGCAGTGAGCGGAGTAAGGAAAAACTGTTTTTT.

The V and J genes are TRBV6-5 and TRBJ2-5, with TRBD2 identical over 9 bases. TRBJ2-7 matches the DNA end more closely, so the J call is doubtful. Germline CDR1 reads MNHEY; CDR2 reads SVGAGI. This CDR3 region has 15 residues. CDR3 nucleotides: TGTGCCAGCAGTCGCCTGCGGGAGGGCTCCTACGAGCAGTACTTC. Its translation: CASSRLREGSYEQYF.

The chain recombines TRBV6-1 with TRBJ2-5; possible D gene TRBD1, 6 bases. Looked up from germline, CDR1 is MNHNS and CDR2 is SASEGT. This CDR3 has 15 residues. V shed 4 bases and J shed 4 bases, with 16 bases lying between them. CDR3 in DNA: TGTGCCAGCAGTGGCCGCCAGGGGCGGTCAGAGACCCAGTACTTC. Residues: CASSGRQGRSETQYF.

The J gene is TRBJ2-2, the V gene TRBV11-2; possibly TRBD1 for D (5 bases). This CDR3 is built from 18 residues. From germline, CDR1 is SGHAT and CDR2 FQNNGV. Trimming removed 4 bases from V and 4 bases from J, with 22 bases in between. CDR3 residues: CASSYGHFVTVGTGELFF. DNA of the CDR3: TGTGCCAGCAGCTACGGCCATTTCGTGACAGTAGGCACCGGGGAGCTGTTTTTT.